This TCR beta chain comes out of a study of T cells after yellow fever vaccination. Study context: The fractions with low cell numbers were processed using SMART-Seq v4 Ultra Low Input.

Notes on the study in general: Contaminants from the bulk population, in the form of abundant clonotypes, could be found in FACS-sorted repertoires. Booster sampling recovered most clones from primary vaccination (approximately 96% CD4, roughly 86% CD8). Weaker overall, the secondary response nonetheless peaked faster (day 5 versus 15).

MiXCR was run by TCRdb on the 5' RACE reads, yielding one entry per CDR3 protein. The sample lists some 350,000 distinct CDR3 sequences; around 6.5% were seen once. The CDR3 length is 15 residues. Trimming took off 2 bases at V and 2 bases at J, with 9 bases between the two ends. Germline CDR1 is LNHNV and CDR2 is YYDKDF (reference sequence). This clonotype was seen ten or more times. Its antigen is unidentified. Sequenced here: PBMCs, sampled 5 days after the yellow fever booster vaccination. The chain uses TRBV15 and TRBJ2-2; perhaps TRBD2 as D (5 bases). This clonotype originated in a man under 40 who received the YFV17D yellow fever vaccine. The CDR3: CATSRTGINTGELFF. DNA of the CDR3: TGTGCCACCAGCAGAACCGGGATAAACACCGGGGAGCTGTTTTTT.